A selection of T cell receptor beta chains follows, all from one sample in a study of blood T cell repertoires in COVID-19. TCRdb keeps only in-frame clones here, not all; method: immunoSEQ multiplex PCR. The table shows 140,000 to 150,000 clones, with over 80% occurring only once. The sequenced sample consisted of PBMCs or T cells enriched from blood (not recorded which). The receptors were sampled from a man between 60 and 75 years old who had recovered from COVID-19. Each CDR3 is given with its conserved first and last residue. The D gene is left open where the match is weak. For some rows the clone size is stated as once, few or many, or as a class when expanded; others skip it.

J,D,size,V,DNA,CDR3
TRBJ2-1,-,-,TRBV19,TGTGCCAGTAGTATCAAGCGGGTCTCGAATGAGCAGTTCTTC,CASSIKRVSNEQFF
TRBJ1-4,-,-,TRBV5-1,TGCGCCAGCAGGGACAGCCCAACTAATGAAAAACTGTTTTTT,CASRDSPTNEKLFF
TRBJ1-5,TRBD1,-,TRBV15,TGTGCCACCAGCAGAGAATGGCAGGGGGTCGGTCAGCCCCAGCATTTT,CATSREWQGVGQPQHF
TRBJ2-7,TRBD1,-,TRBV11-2,TGTGCCAGCAGCACCACAGGGGGCTCCTACGAGCAGTACTTC,CASSTTGGSYEQYF
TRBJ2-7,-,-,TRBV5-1,TGCGCCAGCAACCCGGGGGGCGGACCCTACGAGCAGTACTTC,CASNPGGGPYEQYF
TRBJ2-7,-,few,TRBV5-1,TGCGCCAGCAGCTTAGGAGTAGCGGCAGGAACAGTCGAGCAGTACTTC,CASSLGVAAGTVEQYF
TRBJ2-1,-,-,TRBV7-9,TGTGCCAGCAGCGCGTTCCTGACTGCTACCAATGAGCAGTTCTTC,CASSAFLTATNEQFF
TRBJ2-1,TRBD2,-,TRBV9,TGTGCCAGCAGCGTACCGAGGGCTAGCGGGGATTACAATGAGCAGTTCTTC,CASSVPRASGDYNEQFF
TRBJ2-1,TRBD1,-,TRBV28,TGTGCCAGCAGTTTAAGTGGACAGGGGGGTGTAGCTGAGCAGTTCTTC,CASSLSGQGGVAEQFF
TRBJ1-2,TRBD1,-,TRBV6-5,TGTGCCAGCAGTTACGCCCCACAGGGGAGCTATGGCTACACCTTC,CASSYAPQGSYGYTF
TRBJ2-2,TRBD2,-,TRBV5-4,TGTGCCAGCGGACTAGCGGGGGCCACCGGGGAGCTGTTTTTT,CASGLAGATGELFF
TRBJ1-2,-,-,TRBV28,TGTGCCAGCCGCGAACTACAGGTCTATGGCTACACCTTC,CASRELQVYGYTF
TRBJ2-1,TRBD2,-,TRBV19,TGTGCCAGTATTGGGACTAGCGGGTATTCCTACAATGAGCAGTTCTTC,CASIGTSGYSYNEQFF
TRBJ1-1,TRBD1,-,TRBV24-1,TGTGCCACCAGTGATTCTGGGGACAGCATGAACACTGAAGCTTTCTTT,CATSDSGDSMNTEAFF
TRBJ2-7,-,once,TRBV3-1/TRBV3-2,TGTGCCAGCAGCTTAATGCTTTGGGGCCCCTACGAGCAGTACTTC,CASSLMLWGPYEQYF
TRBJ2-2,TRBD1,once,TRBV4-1,TGCGCCAGCAGCCTCTTACAGGGGAGCGGGGAGCTGTTTTTT,CASSLLQGSGELFF
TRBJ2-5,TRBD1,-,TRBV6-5,TGTGCCAGCAGTTGGGGACAGTTAGAGACCCAGTACTTC,CASSWGQLETQYF
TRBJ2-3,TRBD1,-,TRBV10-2,TGCGCCGTCGACAGGGGGGGAAGGACAGATACGCAGTATTTT,CAVDRGGRTDTQYF
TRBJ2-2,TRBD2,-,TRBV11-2,TGTGCCAGCAGCTCCACTAGCGGAAACACCGGGGAGCTGTTTTTT,CASSSTSGNTGELFF
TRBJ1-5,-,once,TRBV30,TGTGCCTGGAGTGGGGGACTTGATCAGCCCCAGCATTTT,CAWSGGLDQPQHF
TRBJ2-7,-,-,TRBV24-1,TGTGCCACCAGTGATTCTTACAGTTACGAGCAGTACTTC,CATSDSYSYEQYF
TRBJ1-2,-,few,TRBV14,TGTGCCAGCAGCCAAGATCGGAGGGGAGCTGGCTACACCTTC,CASSQDRRGAGYTF
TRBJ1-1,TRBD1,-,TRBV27,TGTGCCAGCGCTCCCACCGGGACAGGGGGCCGTGGGGCTTTCTTT,CASAPTGTGGRGAFF
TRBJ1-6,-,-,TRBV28,TGTGCCAGCAGTTTGACAGGATATAATTCACCCCTCCACTTT,CASSLTGYNSPLHF
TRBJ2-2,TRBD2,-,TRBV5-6,TGTGCCAGCAGCAGACTAGCGGGGACCGGGGAGCTGTTTTTT,CASSRLAGTGELFF
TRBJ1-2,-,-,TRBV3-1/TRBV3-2,TGTGCCAGCAAGGGGCCTTATGGCTACACCTTC,CASKGPYGYTF
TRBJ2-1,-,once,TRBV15,TGTGCCACCAGCGGAGCTGGGATAAGCGGGTACAATGAGCAGTTCTTC,CATSGAGISGYNEQFF